Presented here are 2 T cell receptor beta chains from one specimen sequenced in a study of cytomegalovirus exposure and HLA in healthy donors. PCR employed 60 Vbeta and 13 Jbeta primers. The table came from immunoSEQ multiplex PCR; TCRdb's copy has only in-frame clones and leaves some out. The data hold 180,000 or so clones, with 78% observed a single time. Sequenced sample: PBMCs. The receptors come from a female donor in good health and CMV-seronegative.

This chain joins TRBV11-3 and TRBJ1-1, with no clear D. V lost 7 bases and J 2 bases, leaving 14 bases between the germline ends. The CDR3 runs 14 residues. Germline V gives CDR1 SGHNT, CDR2 YENEEA. The CDR3 loop is CASTQNPGNTEAFF. The CDR3 nucleotides read TGTGCCAGCACGCAAAATCCAGGAAACACTGAAGCTTTCTTT.

The chain couples TRBV7-9 to TRBJ1-2; 8 nucleotides align to TRBD1. V trimming: 1 base; J trimming: 7 bases; junction bases outside the gene matches: 8. The V gene's germline CDR1 is SEHNR and CDR2 FQNEAQ (reference sequence). The CDR3 consists of 15 residues. In DNA, the CDR3 is TGTGCCAGCAGCTTAGGGGTTACAGGGGGTGCTGGCTACACCTTC. Residues: CASSLGVTGGAGYTF.